The clone carrying this TCR beta chain was seen many times. The sample belongs to a study of neurological immune-mediated disorders. Germline-derived CDR1 and CDR2 are SGHRS and YFSETQ. V was trimmed by 1 base and J by 11 bases, leaving 18 bases between them. The CDR3 runs 14 residues. Using its own MiXCR run on the 5' RACE reads, TCRdb lists one record per CDR3 protein. The profile covers roughly 100,000 distinct CDR3 sequences, with 3.5% to 4% appearing a single time and 5% to 6.5% taken by the ten largest. The specimen was PBMCs. The sequence was obtained from a woman between 18 and 29 years old with multiple sclerosis. The rearrangement joins TRBV5-1 to TRBJ1-1, with TRBD1 as a possible D gene (6 bases). The CDR3 region is CASSLQGPPDVAFF. As DNA, the CDR3 is TGCGCCAGCAGCTTGCAGGGGCCTCCGGATGTGGCTTTCTTT. The full variable domain, with the rest looked up from reference TRBV5-1 and TRBJ1-1, is KAGVTQTPRYLIKTRGQQVTLSCSPISGHRSVSWYQQTPGQGLQFLFEYFSETQRNKGNFPGRFSGRQFSNSRSEMNVSTLELGDSALYLCASSLQGPPDVAFFGQGTRLTVV.